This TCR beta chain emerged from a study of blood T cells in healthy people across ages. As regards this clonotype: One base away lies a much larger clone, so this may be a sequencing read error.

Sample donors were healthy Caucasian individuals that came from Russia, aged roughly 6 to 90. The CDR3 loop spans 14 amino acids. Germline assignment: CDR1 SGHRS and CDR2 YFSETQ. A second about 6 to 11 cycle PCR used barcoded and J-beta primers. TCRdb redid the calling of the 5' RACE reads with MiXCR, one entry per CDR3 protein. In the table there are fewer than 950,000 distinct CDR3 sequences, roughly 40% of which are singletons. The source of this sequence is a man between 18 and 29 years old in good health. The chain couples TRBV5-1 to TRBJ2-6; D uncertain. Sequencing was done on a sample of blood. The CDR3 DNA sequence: TGCGCCAGCAGACCGAGCTCTAGGGCCAACGTCCTGACTTTC. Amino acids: CASRPSSRANVLTF.